This entry features one TCR beta chain sequence. Germline V lookup: CDR1 KGHSH, CDR2 LQKENI. J gave up 4 bases and V 6 bases, and 10 bases lay outside the gene matches. The CDR3 spans 15 residues. Produced via immunoSEQ multiplex PCR; TCRdb's table is partial and in-frame only. The table records some 100,000 clones, less than 95% of them present only once. The entry originates in a study of OX40 agonist ivuxolimab in advanced cancers. This TCR was recovered from an adult with an advanced solid tumor such as melanoma, head and neck, liver or kidney cancer. The material was CD4+ or CD8+ T cells sorted from blood, obtained in a trial of the OX40 agonist ivuxolimab. The rearrangement joins TRBV18 to TRBJ2-7; 9 nucleotides line up with TRBD1. In DNA, the CDR3 is TGTGCCAGCTCTCCGGGACAGGGACTTTTTTACGAGCAGTACTTC. It translates to CASSPGQGLFYEQYF.